These 8 T cell receptor beta chains originate from one sample sequenced in a study of T-cell memory formation after mild COVID-19. TCRdb reprocessed the 5' RACE reads with MiXCR, giving one entry per CDR3 protein. The sample shows about 340,000 distinct CDR3 sequences, roughly 15% of them seen only once. Sequenced: PBMCs or a T cell subset sorted from them (not recorded which). The receptor set was obtained from a man younger than 35 who had mild COVID-19 (a few samples of this study predate the infection). Cell type and time point are not known.

This clonotype occurred a few times. This rearrangement joins TRBV27 to TRBJ1-6, with unresolved D. Germline V gene sequence: CDR1 MNHEY, CDR2 SMNVEV (reference sequence). V shed 2 bases and J shed 12 bases, with 5 bases lying between them. The CDR3 consists of 11 residues. This CDR3 reads CASSLGGPLHF. In DNA form, the CDR3 reads TGTGCCAGCAGTTTAGGAGGACCCCTCCACTTT.

This clonotype was detected only a few times. This chain connects TRBV7-3 to TRBJ2-1; 7 nucleotides agree with TRBD1. There are 14 residues in the CDR3. The ends lost 5 bases at V and 8 bases at J; junction bases unmatched: 9. CDR1 and CDR2 (germline): SGHTA, FQGTGA. The CDR3 DNA is TGTGCCAGCAGCACAACGGGACAGTCAGATGAGCAGTTCTTC. Translating gives CASSTTGQSDEQFF.

The table lists this clonotype with a few counts. The J gene is TRBJ2-4, the V gene TRBV15; 8 bases are a match to TRBD1. Trimming took 1 base from V and 3 from J; bases not matched to a gene: 11. This CDR3 region has 18 residues. Germline V gene data show CDR1 as LNHNV and CDR2 as YYDKDF (reference sequence). The CDR3 bases are TGTGCCACCAGCAGAGGGGGACAGGTCGGAGTGGGCAAAAACATTCAGTACTTC. Translation gives CATSRGGQVGVGKNIQYF.

In this sample, this clonotype turned up a few times. The rearrangement links TRBV7-9 to TRBJ2-1; D gene ambiguous. This CDR3 has 12 residues. Germline assignment: CDR1 SEHNR and CDR2 FQNEAQ (reference sequence). V lost 5 bases, J lost 12 bases, and 14 bases lay in between. The CDR3 DNA sequence: TGTGCCAGCAGCGGTCCTTCAGGAGTGCAGTTCTTC. Amino acids: CASSGPSGVQFF. The variable domain in full, completed from reference TRBV7-9 and TRBJ2-1, reads DTGVSQNPRHKITKRGQNVTFRCDPISEHNRLYWYRQTLGQGPEFLTYFQNEAQLEKSRLLSDRFSAERPKGSFSTLEIQRTEQGDSAMYLCASSGPSGVQFFGPGTRLTVL.

This clonotype was recorded a few times. The rearrangement uses TRBV25-1 and TRBJ1-2, with a tentative D call TRBD1 (6 bases). The CDR3 length is 13 residues. Germline CDR1 MGHDK, CDR2 SYGVNS. V gave up 3 bases and J gave up 7 bases, with 12 bases separating them. As DNA, the CDR3 is TGTGCCAGCAGTGACCCAGGGGCGGTTGGCTACACCTTC. Translating it yields CASSDPGAVGYTF.

This chain joins TRBV5-1 and TRBJ1-4; D is unresolved. Germline values: CDR1 SGHRS, CDR2 YFSETQ. V was cut by 4 bases and J by 11 bases, with 9 bases left in between. CDR3 length: 11 amino acids. For the CDR3, the DNA is TGCGCCAGCAGCGCGGAAGGGAAACTGTTTTTT. It codes for CASSAEGKLFF. Full variable domain (missing parts from reference TRBV5-1 and TRBJ1-4): KAGVTQTPRYLIKTRGQQVTLSCSPISGHRSVSWYQQTPGQGLQFLFEYFSETQRNKGNFPGRFSGRQFSNSRSEMNVSTLELGDSALYLCASSAEGKLFFGSGTQLSVL.

This chain connects TRBV5-5 to TRBJ2-5, with D perhaps matching TRBD2 (7 bases). Trimming took 8 bases from V and 2 from J, leaving 13 bases between them. Germline CDR1 and CDR2: SGHKS and YYEKEE (reference sequence). The CDR3 consists of 13 residues. The CDR3 loop reads CASSGGTQETQYF. The CDR3 region has the DNA TGTGCCAGTTCGGGGGGCACACAAGAGACCCAGTACTTC.

This chain joins TRBV4-1 and TRBJ2-7, with D perhaps being TRBD1 or TRBD2 (5 bases each). Trimming stripped 2 bases from V and 2 bases from J, with 13 bases between. Per the germline V gene, CDR1 is MGHRA and CDR2 is YSYEKL. The CDR3 is 15 amino acids. CDR3 protein: CASSQKAGRPYEQYF. In DNA form, the CDR3 reads TGCGCCAGCAGCCAAAAGGCAGGGAGACCCTACGAGCAGTACTTC.